Sequencing of this T cell receptor beta chain was carried out in a study of glioma-infiltrating T cells after dendritic cell vaccination. Study overall: Glioblastoma patients came from Phase I and II dendritic cell vaccination trials.

General study results and limits: Survival was not directly related to TCR clonality in these patients.

The primer mix had 60 V beta and 13 J beta primers. Sequencing used immunoSEQ multiplex PCR; TCRdb keeps in-frame clones, though not all of them. The sample holds roughly 100,000 clones, around 87% seen once. Regarding time point: after dendritic cell vaccination, including at tumor progression/relapse. The germline CDR1 and CDR2 sequences are SGHAT and FQNNGV. J gave up 3 bases and V 4 bases, and 9 bases lay outside the gene matches. This CDR3 spans 16 amino acids. On this clone: Its target is unknown.

This sequence originates from a human donor with glioblastoma. The chain couples TRBV11-2 to TRBJ2-5, with TRBD1 matching over 9 bases. The sequenced sample was blood, obtained after dendritic cell vaccination. The CDR3 bases are TGTGCCAGCAGCTGGGTACAGGGGGCGAATGAAGAGACCCAGTACTTC. Amino acids: CASSWVQGANEETQYF.